These 3 T cell receptor beta chains came from one sample sequenced in a study of spatial heterogeneity in lung cancer. Specified time point: sample taken at primary tumor resection. TCRdb called the 5' RACE reads again in MiXCR, with one record for every CDR3 protein. The table lists about 5,000 distinct CDR3 sequences, 5.1% of them singletons. Specimen: normal lung tissue next to the tumor, collected at surgery. Receptors were obtained from a female donor with early-stage non-small cell lung cancer.

On this clonotype itself: Because the CDR3's place on the DNA is in doubt, the DNA is left out and the CDR3 is given as listed by TCRdb. This chain connects TRBV12-2 to TRBJ2-3; the table calls TRBD1, which could not be checked here. TRBV12-2 is recorded as a pseudogene. The CDR3 totals 23 residues, both ends included. CDR3: CASRFNRVRLSVRVGGGTDTQYF.

V gene TRBV6-5 combines with J gene TRBJ1-5, with D tentatively TRBD1 (6 bases). This CDR3 is built from 13 residues. Germline CDR1 reads MNHEY; CDR2 reads SVGAGI. The V gene lost 9 bases and the J gene lost 6 bases, with 15 bases spanning the gap. CDR3 DNA: TGTGCCAGTAAACAGGGTGGAGGTCAGCCCCAGCATTTT. Translation gives CASKQGGGQPQHF.

This clonotype is medium-sized by share. The CDR3 protein is CASSATGTNIQYF. Written as DNA, the CDR3 is TGCGCCAGCAGCGCAACCGGGACAAACATTCAGTACTTC. The V and J genes are TRBV5-1 and TRBJ2-4; the D call may be TRBD1 or TRBD2 (5 bases each). Germline values: CDR1 SGHRS, CDR2 YFSETQ. CDR3 length: 13 amino acids. Trimming removed 4 bases at V and 6 bases at J, with 11 bases between. Full variable domain (outside the CDR3, taken from reference TRBV5-1 and TRBJ2-4): KAGVTQTPRYLIKTRGQQVTLSCSPISGHRSVSWYQQTPGQGLQFLFEYFSETQRNKGNFPGRFSGRQFSNSRSEMNVSTLELGDSALYLCASSATGTNIQYFGAGTRLSVL.